This TCR beta chain emerged from a study of regulatory T cells in long-lasting Graves disease. Study-level background: Antithyroid drugs had been taken under 3 months by newly diagnosed Graves' patients.

Relying on iRepertoire HTBI primers and Arm-PCR of CDR3 regions, the team built TCR beta libraries. TCRdb passed the multiplex PCR reads through MiXCR, listing each CDR3 protein once. The table lists 500,000 or so distinct CDR3 sequences, approximately 14% of them singletons, with around a sixth in the top ten. This clonotype appeared many times. This CDR3 contains 17 residues. CDR1 is SGHRS, CDR2 YFSETQ, per germline. V gave up 0 bases and J gave up 6 bases; unmatched junction bases: 7. Time point: newly diagnosed GD, antithyroid drugs for less than 3 months. RNA extracted from PBMCs served as the sequencing template. The data also belong to a second study, concerning T cells in Graves' hyperthyroidism and ophthalmopathy. That publication notes: Diagnosis relied on clinical symptoms, serum thyroxine and TRAb, thyroid ultrasound and orbital computed tomography.

V is TRBV5-1 and J is TRBJ2-1, with 12 positions matching TRBD2. The sequences come from peripheral blood mononuclear cells (PBMCs), collected at new diagnosis, from a patient treated with antithyroid drugs. The receptor was derived from a woman between 50 and 59 years old with Graves disease. CDR3 sequence reads: CASSLGTSGKGLNEQFF. CDR3 nucleotide sequence: TGCGCCAGCAGCTTGGGGACTAGCGGGAAAGGTCTCAATGAGCAGTTCTTC. Filled out from reference TRBV5-1 and TRBJ2-1, the complete variable domain reads KAGVTQTPRYLIKTRGQQVTLSCSPISGHRSVSWYQQTPGQGLQFLFEYFSETQRNKGNFPGRFSGRQFSNSRSEMNVSTLELGDSALYLCASSLGTSGKGLNEQFFGPGTRLTVL.